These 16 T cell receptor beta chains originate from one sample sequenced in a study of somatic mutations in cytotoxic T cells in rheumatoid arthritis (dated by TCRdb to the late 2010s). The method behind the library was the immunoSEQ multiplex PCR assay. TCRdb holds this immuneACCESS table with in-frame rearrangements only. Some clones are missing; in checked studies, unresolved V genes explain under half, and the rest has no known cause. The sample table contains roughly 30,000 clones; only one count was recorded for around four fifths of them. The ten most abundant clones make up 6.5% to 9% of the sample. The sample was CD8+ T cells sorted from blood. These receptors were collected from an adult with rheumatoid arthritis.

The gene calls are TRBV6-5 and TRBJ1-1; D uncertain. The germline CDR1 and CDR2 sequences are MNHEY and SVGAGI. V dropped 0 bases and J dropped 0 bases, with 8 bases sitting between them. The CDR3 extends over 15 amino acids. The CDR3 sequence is CASSYSGGMNTEAFF. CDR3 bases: TGTGCCAGCAGTTACTCGGGAGGGATGAACACTGAAGCTTTCTTT.

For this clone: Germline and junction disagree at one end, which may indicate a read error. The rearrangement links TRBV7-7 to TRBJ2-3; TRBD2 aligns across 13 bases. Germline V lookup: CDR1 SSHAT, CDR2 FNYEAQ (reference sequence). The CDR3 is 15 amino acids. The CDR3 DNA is TGTGCTAGCAGCCGGGGACTAGCGGGAACAGATACGCAGTATTTT. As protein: CASSRGLAGTDTQYF.

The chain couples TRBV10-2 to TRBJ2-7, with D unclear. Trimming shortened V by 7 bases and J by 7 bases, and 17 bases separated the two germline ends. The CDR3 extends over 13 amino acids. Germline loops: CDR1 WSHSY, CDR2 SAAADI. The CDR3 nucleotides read TGCGCCAGCACTTCAAGGGTGGCAGGAGAGCAGTACTTC. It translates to CASTSRVAGEQYF.

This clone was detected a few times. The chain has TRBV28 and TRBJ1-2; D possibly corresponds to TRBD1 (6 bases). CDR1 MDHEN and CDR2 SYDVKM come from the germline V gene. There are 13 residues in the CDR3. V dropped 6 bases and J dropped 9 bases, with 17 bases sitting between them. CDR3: CASSQTGGDRYTF. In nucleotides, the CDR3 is TGTGCCAGCAGCCAGACAGGAGGGGACCGCTACACCTTC.

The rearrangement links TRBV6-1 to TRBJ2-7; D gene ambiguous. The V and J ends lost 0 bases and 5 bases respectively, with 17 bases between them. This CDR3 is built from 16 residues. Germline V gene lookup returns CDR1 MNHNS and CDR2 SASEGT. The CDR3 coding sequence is TGTGCCAGCAGTGAAGCGCAAGGAAGGGCCGACGACGAGCAGTACTTC. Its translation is CASSEAQGRADDEQYF.

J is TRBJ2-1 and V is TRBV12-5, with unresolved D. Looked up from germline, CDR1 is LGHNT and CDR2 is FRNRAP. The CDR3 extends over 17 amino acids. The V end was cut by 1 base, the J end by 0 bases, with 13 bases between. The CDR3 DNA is TGTGCTAGTGGTTTGGGTACATCTGAGAGCTCCTACAATGAGCAGTTCTTC. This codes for CASGLGTSESSYNEQFF.

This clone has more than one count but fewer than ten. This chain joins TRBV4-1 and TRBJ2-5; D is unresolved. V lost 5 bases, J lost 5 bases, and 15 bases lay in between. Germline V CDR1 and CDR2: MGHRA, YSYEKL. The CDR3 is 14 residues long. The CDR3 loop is CASSTSTTWETQYF. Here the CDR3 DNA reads TGCGCCAGCAGCACGAGCACTACATGGGAGACCCAGTACTTC.

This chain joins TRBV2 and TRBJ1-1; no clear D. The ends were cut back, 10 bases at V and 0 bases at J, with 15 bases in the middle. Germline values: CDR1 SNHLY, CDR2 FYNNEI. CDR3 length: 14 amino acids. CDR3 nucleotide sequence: TGTGCCAACACCCCCAGGAACATGAACACTGAAGCTTTCTTT. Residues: CANTPRNMNTEAFF.

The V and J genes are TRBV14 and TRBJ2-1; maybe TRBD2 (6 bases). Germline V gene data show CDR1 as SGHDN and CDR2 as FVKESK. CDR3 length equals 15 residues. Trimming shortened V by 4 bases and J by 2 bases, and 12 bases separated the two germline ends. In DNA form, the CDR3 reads TGTGCCAGCAGCCTCCTCCCGGGAGCCTACAATGAGCAGTTCTTC. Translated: CASSLLPGAYNEQFF. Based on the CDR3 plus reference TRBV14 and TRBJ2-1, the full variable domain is EAGVTQFPSHSVIEKGQTVTLRCDPISGHDNLYWYRRVMGKEIKFLLHFVKESKQDESGMPNNRFLAERTGGTYSTLKVQPAELEDSGVYFCASSLLPGAYNEQFFGPGTRLTVL.

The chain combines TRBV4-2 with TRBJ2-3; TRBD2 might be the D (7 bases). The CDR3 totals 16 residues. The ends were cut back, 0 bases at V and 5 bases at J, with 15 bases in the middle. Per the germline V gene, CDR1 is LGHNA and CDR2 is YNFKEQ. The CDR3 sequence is CASSQDLGGGQDTQYF. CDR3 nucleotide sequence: TGTGCCAGCAGCCAAGATCTGGGGGGGGGCCAAGATACGCAGTATTTT.

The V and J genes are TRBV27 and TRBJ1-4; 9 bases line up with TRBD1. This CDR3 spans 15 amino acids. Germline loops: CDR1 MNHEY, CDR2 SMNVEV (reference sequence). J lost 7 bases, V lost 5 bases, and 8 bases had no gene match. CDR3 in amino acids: CASSVTGGVGEKLFF. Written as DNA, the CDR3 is TGTGCCAGCAGTGTAACAGGGGGCGTCGGTGAAAAACTGTTTTTT.

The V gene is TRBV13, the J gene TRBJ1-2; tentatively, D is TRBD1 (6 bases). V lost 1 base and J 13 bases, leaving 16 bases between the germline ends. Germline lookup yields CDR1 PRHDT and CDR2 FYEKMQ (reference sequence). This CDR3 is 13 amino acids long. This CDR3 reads CASSLVGDTGSTF. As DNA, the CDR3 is TGTGCCAGCAGCTTAGTTGGGGACACGGGCAGCACCTTC. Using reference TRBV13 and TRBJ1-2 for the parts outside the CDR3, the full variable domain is AAGVIQSPRHLIKEKRETATLKCYPIPRHDTVYWYQQGPGQDPQFLISFYEKMQSDKGSIPDRFSAQQFSDYHSELNMSSLELGDSALYFCASSLVGDTGSTFGSGTRLTVV.

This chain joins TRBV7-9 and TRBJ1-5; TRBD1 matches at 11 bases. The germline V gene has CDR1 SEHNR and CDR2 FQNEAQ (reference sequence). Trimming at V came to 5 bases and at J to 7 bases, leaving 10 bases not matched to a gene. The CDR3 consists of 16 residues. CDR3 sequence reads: CASSHGQGAGYQPQHF. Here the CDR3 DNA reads TGTGCCAGCAGCCACGGACAGGGGGCGGGATACCAGCCCCAGCATTTT.

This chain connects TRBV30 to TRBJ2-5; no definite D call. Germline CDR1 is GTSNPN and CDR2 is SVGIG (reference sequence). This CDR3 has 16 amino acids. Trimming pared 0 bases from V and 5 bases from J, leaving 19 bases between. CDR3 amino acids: CAWSVLLSSGFETQYF. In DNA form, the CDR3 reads TGTGCCTGGAGTGTACTTTTGTCTAGTGGGTTCGAGACCCAGTACTTC. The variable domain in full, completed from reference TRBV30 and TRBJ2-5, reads SQTIHQWPATLVQPVGSPLSLECTVEGTSNPNLYWYRQAAGRGLQLLFYSVGIGQISSEVPQNLSASRPQDRQFILSSKKLLLSDSGFYLCAWSVLLSSGFETQYFGPGTRLLVL.

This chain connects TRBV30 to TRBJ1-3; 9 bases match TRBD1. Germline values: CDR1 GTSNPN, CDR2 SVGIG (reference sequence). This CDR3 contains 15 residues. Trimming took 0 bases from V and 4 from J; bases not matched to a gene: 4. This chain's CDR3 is CAWSVGQGLGNTIYF. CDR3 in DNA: TGTGCCTGGAGTGTAGGACAGGGGTTAGGAAACACCATATATTTT.

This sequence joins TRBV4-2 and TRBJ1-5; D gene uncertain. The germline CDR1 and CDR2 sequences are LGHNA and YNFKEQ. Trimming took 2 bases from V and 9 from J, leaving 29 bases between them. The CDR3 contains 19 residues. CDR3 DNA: TGTGCCAGCAGCCAAACTTTGCAAGAACCGGGTGGGTTCCGGCGGCCCCAGCATTTT. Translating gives CASSQTLQEPGGFRRPQHF.